The TCR beta chain under discussion was sequenced for a study of post-analysis software for immune sequencing data (dated by TCRdb to the mid-2010s). Looking at the study overall: The recorded disease courses included relapsing-remitting, secondary progressive and progressive-relapsing multiple sclerosis, and some patients had no subtype annotation. Patient repertoires were compared against over ten previously published healthy control repertoires from donors aged roughly 6 to 28 years. A subset of samples was prepared in parallel using single-end sample barcoding, then pooled and co-amplified after Illumina adapter ligation. Study-wide findings and limitations: When samples were clustered directly using the F measure, samples prepared in the same batch co-clustered strongly, which prompted a batch-effect correction. Normalized Chao1 diversity was significantly lower in multiple sclerosis patients than controls, suggesting substantial peripheral T-cell clonal expansion. The multiple sclerosis patient group was slightly younger than the control group.

To demonstrate the VDJtools post-analysis software, TCR beta repertoires were profiled from the peripheral blood of about a dozen young patients with multiple sclerosis. The patients with multiple sclerosis were children and adolescents between roughly 6 and 17 years of age. Receptors were amplified or captured by PCR. The sequencer listed for this sample is Illumina HiSeq 2500. Unique molecular identifiers were incorporated into TCR beta cDNA libraries to reduce PCR and sequencing biases. Roughly 500,000 cDNA molecules were obtained for every 1 to 10 million input T cells, so each molecule roughly corresponded to one T cell. The patient libraries were prepared and sequenced with the same protocol used for the earlier healthy control dataset. Within a given batch, samples were prepared together, multiplexed and sequenced on the same HiSeq lane. The study's own analysis went as follows. Raw barcoded reads were processed with MIGEC, discarding single-read molecular identifier groups before consensus assembly and CDR3 extraction. VDJtools was used for post-analysis of the clonotype tables, and diversity was normalized by down-sampling every dataset to the size of the smallest sample. In repertoire overlap clustering, CDR3 amino acid sequences, but not nucleotide sequences, were matched to correct batch-related cross-sample contamination. The public sequencing data were trimmed at Q25 with fastp and processed into clonotypes with MiXCR by TCRdb, which kept only in-frame beta chains. Merged by CDR3 protein, the rows form single entries marked with the most common genes and DNA. TCRdb, not the original authors, processed these V and J calls. This sample comprises 750,000 to 950,000 distinct CDR3 sequences, around 53% of them detected only once. The top ten constitute roughly 4.4% of the sample.

Only a few counts were recorded for this clonotype. The antigen it recognizes is unknown. No much larger clone exists at a distance of one base, and base qualities are not known. The sample taken for sequencing was blood. This clonotype was obtained from a girl between 10 and 17 years old with multiple sclerosis.

The CDR3 protein sequence reads: CASTTGAGFIYGYTF. The DNA sequence is TGCGCCAGCACCACTGGGGCAGGTTTTATCTATGGCTACACCTTC. The chain was built from TRBV5-1 and TRBJ1-2; matching of 5 bases hints at TRBD1 as the D gene. Sequences SGHRS (CDR1) and YFSETQ (CDR2) are obtained from the germline V gene. The CDR3 starts with the cysteine, ends with the phenylalanine, and has 15 residues. Of all the DNA, just the CDR3 is kept, 45 bases in frame from base 1. Between the V and J ends, shortened by 6 bases and 4 bases respectively, the junction contains 19 bases.